A single count supports the clone carrying this T cell receptor beta chain. The source of the sample is a study of blood T cell repertoires in COVID-19. Study at large: T cells, B-cell-depleted T cells, or PBMCs supplied cDNA or gDNA.

TCRdb's table, derived via immunoSEQ multiplex PCR, lists solely in-frame clones and lacks some. The top ten hold 30% to 35% of the sample, which has some 40,000 clones, 70% to 90% seen once. The receptor was derived from a woman of 80 years or more with acute or convalescent COVID-19. The sample comprised peripheral blood.

CDR3 residues: CASRQWESNTGELFF. DNA of the CDR3: TGTGCCAGCAGGCAGTGGGAGTCGAACACCGGGGAGCTGTTTTTT. The gene calls are TRBV27 and TRBJ2-2, with D possibly being TRBD2 (5 bases). Germline loops: CDR1 MNHEY, CDR2 SMNVEV (reference sequence). The CDR3 has 15 amino acids. With 6 bases removed from V and 0 bases from J, the gap between germline ends came to 11 bases.